This is a list of T cell receptor beta chains from one sample in a study of post-analysis software for immune sequencing data. TCRdb itself ran the PCR reads through MiXCR, one entry per CDR3 protein. The sample has 650,000 to 900,000 distinct CDR3 sequences, more than 45% seen once. Material: blood. These TCRs come from a girl aged 10-17 years with multiple sclerosis. Both conserved end residues are part of each CDR3. Each record gives: clone size, V gene, D gene, J gene, CDR3 DNA, CDR3 protein. The D gene is left open where the match is weak. For some rows the clone size is stated as once, few or many, or as a class when expanded; others skip it.

>-|TRBV20-1|-|TRBJ2-5
TGCAGTGCCCCCCCCGGGGATGGGGAGACCCAGTACTTC
CSAPPGDGETQYF
>-|TRBV7-2|-|TRBJ2-3
TGTGCCAGCAGCTTAGGTCCAGGGGTGAGCACAGGTACGCAGTATTTT
CASSLGPGVSTGTQYF
>few|TRBV9|-|TRBJ1-5
TGTGCCAGCAGCGTTGACGGGTCTCAGCCCCAGCATTTT
CASSVDGSQPQHF
>-|TRBV2|-|TRBJ1-5
TGTGCCAGCAGTGAACCAGGGGCCGCAGTGGGGCCCCAGCATTTT
CASSEPGAAVGPQHF
>-|TRBV27|-|TRBJ2-1
TGTGCCAGCGGACCAGCGGGCAATGAGCAGTTCTTC
CASGPAGNEQFF
>-|TRBV20-1|TRBD2|TRBJ2-5
TGCAGTGCTAGAGACCTCAGGGGCGGGAGGGCCGATTCAGAGACCCAGTACTTC
CSARDLRGGRADSETQYF
>-|TRBV6-1|-|TRBJ2-2
TGTGCCAGCAGTATGGTCGTCGAGGCCGGGGAGCTGTTTTTT
CASSMVVEAGELFF
>-|TRBV6-5|TRBD2|TRBJ2-7
TGTGCCAGCAGTTCGGGACTAGCGGGAGAGCTCTACGAGCAGTACTTC
CASSSGLAGELYEQYF
>-|TRBV20-1|-|TRBJ2-6
-
CSARFGGGANVRTF
>-|TRBV29-1|TRBD2|TRBJ2-7
TGCAGCGTCCCTAGCGGACGGGACTACGAGCAGTACTTC
CSVPSGRDYEQYF
>-|TRBV9|-|TRBJ1-1
TGTGCCAGCAGCGTAGGTCGGTGGGACACTGAAGCTTTCTTT
CASSVGRWDTEAFF
>-|TRBV20-1|-|TRBJ2-3
TGCAGTGCTAGAGATCTAGGGCTTCGAAGCACAGATACGCAGTATTTT
CSARDLGLRSTDTQYF
>few|TRBV4-3|-|TRBJ2-1
TGCGCCAGCAGCCCCCTAGCGTTCAATGAGCAGTTCTTC
CASSPLAFNEQFF